This T cell receptor beta chain comes out of a study of CD8+CD57+ T cells in acquired aplastic anemia. Study results and caveats: Patients and controls were not found to differ significantly in CD8+ Simpson's diversity. Patients and controls shared around 30 CD8+ CDR3 sequences.

The CDR3 runs 15 residues. Losses at the gene ends were 5 bases for V and 4 bases for J; bases not matched to a gene: 9. Germline-derived CDR1 and CDR2 are SGHVS and FQNEAQ. A note on this clonotype: Its antigen is not identified.

Patients included in sequencing had previously demonstrated CD8+CD57+ cell expansion by flow cytometry. Among the patients, all had severe acquired aplastic anemia. Genomic DNA served as template for TCR beta VDJ and CDR3 profiling. TCRdb called the reads again in MiXCR, with one record for every CDR3 protein. This sample has 170,000 or so distinct CDR3 sequences; 50% to 65% occur once, and the top ten carry about 42%. The rearrangement links TRBV7-8 to TRBJ1-1, with 8 bases that match TRBD1. Sample: sorted CD4+, CD8+, or CD8+CD57+ T cells (not recorded which) from PBMCs. This TCR was sampled from a human donor with aplastic anemia. The chain's CDR3 is CASSASGGGGTEAFF. CDR3 bases: TGTGCCAGCAGCGCCTCAGGGGGCGGGGGCACTGAAGCTTTCTTT.